This is a list of T cell receptor beta chains from one sample in a study of T cell responses to AZD1222 COVID-19 vaccine. Clones were read by immunoSEQ multiplex PCR, and TCRdb kept only the in-frame ones, dropping some. The sample carries some 180,000 clones, around nine tenths recorded once. The sequences come from peripheral blood, collected 28 days after the second AZD1222 dose. Receptors originate from an adult who received the AZD1222 COVID-19 vaccine. Each CDR3 is given without its conserved first and last residue. Fields, in order: clone size, V gene, J gene, CDR3 protein. Only part of the rows carry a size: once, few, many, or a class if the clone is expanded.

.	TRBV19	TRBJ1-6	ASSISTGGEGSPLH
few	TRBV20-1	TRBJ2-1	SASQGSFNEQF
once	TRBV4-1	TRBJ2-7	ASSSGYEQY
.	TRBV29-1	TRBJ2-1	TAMGLAGGNEQF
.	TRBV6-2/TRBV6-3	TRBJ1-2	ASSRANYGYT
.	TRBV7-2	TRBJ2-7	ASRPPGTPAREQY
once	TRBV18	TRBJ1-3	ASSPPGRGLPSGNTIY
.	TRBV4-1	TRBJ1-1	ASSQGHRVTEAF
.	TRBV18	TRBJ1-1	ASSQGQGDTEAF
.	TRBV2	TRBJ2-3	ASSETSGITDTQY
once	TRBV27	TRBJ1-5	ASSLAGDSSNQPQH
.	TRBV4-1	TRBJ2-5	ASSQVRSSGGETQY
.	TRBV9	TRBJ2-1	ASSFASGNEQF
.	TRBV18	TRBJ1-2	ASSPRTSLGDYGYT
once	TRBV7-8	TRBJ2-5	ASTRMGNRETQY
once	TRBV18	TRBJ1-6	ASSSVSNSPLH
.	TRBV19	TRBJ1-4	ASTEAPGQGVEKLF
.	TRBV6-6	TRBJ1-3	ASSAGGLSGGNTIY
.	TRBV7-9	TRBJ1-1	ASSRAGTDRNEAF
.	TRBV24-1	TRBJ2-3	ATSGGGETDTQY
.	TRBV5-4	TRBJ1-4	ASSLTKQGGEKLF
.	TRBV4-3	TRBJ1-1	ASSLQEENTEAF
.	TRBV2	TRBJ1-1	ASSELNTEAF
.	TRBV15	TRBJ2-3	ATSRGDGTYTDTQY
.	TRBV7-3	TRBJ2-3	ASSHEGNTDTQY
.	TRBV2	TRBJ2-7	ASSEDRVTYEQY
.	TRBV20-1	TRBJ1-2	SASLHRDLTGYT
.	TRBV9	TRBJ1-4	ASSVDGTTGEKLF